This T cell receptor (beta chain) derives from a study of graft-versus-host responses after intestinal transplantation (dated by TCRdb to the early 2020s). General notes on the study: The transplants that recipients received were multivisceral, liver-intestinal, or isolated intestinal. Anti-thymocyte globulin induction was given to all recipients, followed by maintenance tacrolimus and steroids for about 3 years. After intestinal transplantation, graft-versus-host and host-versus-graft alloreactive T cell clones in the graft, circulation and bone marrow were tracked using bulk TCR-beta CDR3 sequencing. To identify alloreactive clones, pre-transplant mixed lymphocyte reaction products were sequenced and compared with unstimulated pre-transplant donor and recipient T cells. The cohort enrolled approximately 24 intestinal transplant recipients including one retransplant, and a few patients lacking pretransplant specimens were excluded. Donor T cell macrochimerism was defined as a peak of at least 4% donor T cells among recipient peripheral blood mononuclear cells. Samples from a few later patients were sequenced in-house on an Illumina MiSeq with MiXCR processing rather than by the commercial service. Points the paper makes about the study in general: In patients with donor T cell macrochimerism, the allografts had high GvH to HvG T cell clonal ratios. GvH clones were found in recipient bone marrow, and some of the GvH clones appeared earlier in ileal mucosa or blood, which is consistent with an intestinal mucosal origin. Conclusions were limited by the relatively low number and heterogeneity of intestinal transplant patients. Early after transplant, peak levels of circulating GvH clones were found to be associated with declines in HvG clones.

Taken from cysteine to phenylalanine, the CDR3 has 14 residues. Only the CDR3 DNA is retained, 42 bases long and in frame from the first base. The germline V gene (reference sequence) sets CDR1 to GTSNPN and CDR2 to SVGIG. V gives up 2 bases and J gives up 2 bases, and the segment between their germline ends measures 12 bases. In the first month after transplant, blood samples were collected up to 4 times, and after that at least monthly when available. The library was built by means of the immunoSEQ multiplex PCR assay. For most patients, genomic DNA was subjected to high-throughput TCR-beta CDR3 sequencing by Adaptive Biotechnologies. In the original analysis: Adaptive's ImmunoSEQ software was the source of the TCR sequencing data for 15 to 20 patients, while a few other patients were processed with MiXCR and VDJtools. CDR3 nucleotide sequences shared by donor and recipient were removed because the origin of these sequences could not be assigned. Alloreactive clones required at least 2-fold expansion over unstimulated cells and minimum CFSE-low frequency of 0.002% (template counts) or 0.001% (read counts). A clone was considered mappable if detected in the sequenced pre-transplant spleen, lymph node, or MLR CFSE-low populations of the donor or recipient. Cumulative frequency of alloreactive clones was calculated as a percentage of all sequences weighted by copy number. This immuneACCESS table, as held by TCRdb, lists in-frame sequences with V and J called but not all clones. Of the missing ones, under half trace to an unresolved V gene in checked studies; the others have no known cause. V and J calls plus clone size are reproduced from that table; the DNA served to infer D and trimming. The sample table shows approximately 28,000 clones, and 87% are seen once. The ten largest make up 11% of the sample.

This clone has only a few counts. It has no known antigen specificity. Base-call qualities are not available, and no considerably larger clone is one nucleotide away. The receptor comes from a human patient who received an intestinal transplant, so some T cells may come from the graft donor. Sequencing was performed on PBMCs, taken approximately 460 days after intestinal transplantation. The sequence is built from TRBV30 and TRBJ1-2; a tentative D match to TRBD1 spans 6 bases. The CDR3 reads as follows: CAWSPSRGNYGYTF. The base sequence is TGTGCCTGGAGTCCTTCTAGGGGGAACTATGGCTACACCTTC.